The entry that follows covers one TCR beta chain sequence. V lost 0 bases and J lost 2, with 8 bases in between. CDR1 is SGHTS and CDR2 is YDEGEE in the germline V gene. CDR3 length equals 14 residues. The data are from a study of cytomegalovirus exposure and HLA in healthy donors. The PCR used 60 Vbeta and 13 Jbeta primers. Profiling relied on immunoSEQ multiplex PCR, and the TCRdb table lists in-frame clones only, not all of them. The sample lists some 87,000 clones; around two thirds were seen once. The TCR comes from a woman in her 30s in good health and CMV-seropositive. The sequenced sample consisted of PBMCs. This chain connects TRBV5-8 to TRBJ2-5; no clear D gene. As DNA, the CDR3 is TGTGCCAGCAGCTTGGTTCTCAGTCAAGAGACCCAGTACTTC. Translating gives CASSLVLSQETQYF. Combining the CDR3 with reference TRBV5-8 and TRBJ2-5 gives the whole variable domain EAGVTQSPTHLIKTRGQQATLRCSPISGHTSVYWYQQALGLGLQFLLWYDEGEERNRGNFPPRFSGRQFPNYSSELNVNALELEDSALYLCASSLVLSQETQYFGPGTRLLVL.